A selection of T cell receptor beta chains follows, all from one sample in a study of blood T cell repertoires in COVID-19. Clones were sequenced by immunoSEQ multiplex PCR, and TCRdb holds only the in-frame ones, with some missing. The profile covers 160,000 or so clones, with 80% to 90% appearing a single time and roughly 10% taken by the ten largest. The sequencing input was peripheral blood. Receptors were obtained from a human donor in a cohort sampled during active COVID-19. Each CDR3 is given with its conserved first and last residue. Fields, in order: V gene, J gene, clone size, D gene, CDR3 DNA, CDR3 protein. D genes are given only for firm matches. A row's size may be missing; if present it is once, few, many or a size class.

V: TRBV11-1; J: TRBJ2-1; size: -; D: -; DNA: TGTGCCAGCAGCTTCGGGGGGCTAGCCTCCAATGAGCAGTTCTTC; CDR3: CASSFGGLASNEQFF
V: TRBV5-4; J: TRBJ2-1; size: -; D: TRBD2; DNA: TGTGCCAGCAGCCCGGTGGCGGGAGTATGGAATGAGCAGTTCTTC; CDR3: CASSPVAGVWNEQFF
V: TRBV9; J: TRBJ1-4; size: few; D: -; DNA: TGTGCCAGCAGCGTAGCAGGGTCTAACGAAAAACTGTTTTTT; CDR3: CASSVAGSNEKLFF
V: TRBV13; J: TRBJ1-2; size: -; D: -; DNA: TGTGCCAGCAGCTTAGGCTCGGGTCTCCACTATGGCTACACCTTC; CDR3: CASSLGSGLHYGYTF
V: TRBV29-1; J: TRBJ2-5; size: few; D: TRBD2; DNA: TGCAGCGGGGGTACTAGCGGATCGGGTGGGGAGACCCAGTACTTC; CDR3: CSGGTSGSGGETQYF
V: TRBV4-3; J: TRBJ2-3; size: -; D: -; DNA: TGCGCCAGCAGCATTGGGGGCGGGTTAGGGGCAGATACGCAGTATTTT; CDR3: CASSIGGGLGADTQYF
V: TRBV24-1; J: TRBJ2-2; size: -; D: -; DNA: TGTGCCACCAGTGAGGGGGGACAGTCAAACACCGGGGAGCTGTTTTTT; CDR3: CATSEGGQSNTGELFF
V: TRBV27; J: TRBJ2-5; size: -; D: TRBD1; DNA: TGTGCCAGCAGAACCGACAGGGACGGAGAGACCCAGTACTTC; CDR3: CASRTDRDGETQYF
V: TRBV6-2/TRBV6-3; J: TRBJ2-1; size: -; D: -; DNA: TGTGCCAGCAGCTATCACAGGGTCAGCAATGAGCAGTTCTTC; CDR3: CASSYHRVSNEQFF
V: TRBV27; J: TRBJ2-3; size: few; D: -; DNA: TGTGCCAGCAGTTTAGCGGGGAGCACAGATACGCAGTATTTT; CDR3: CASSLAGSTDTQYF
V: TRBV9; J: TRBJ2-5; size: -; D: -; DNA: TGTGCCAGCAGCGCGTCAATGACTAGTCGGAGGGAGGCAGAGACCCAGTACTTC; CDR3: CASSASMTSRREAETQYF
V: TRBV2; J: TRBJ1-3; size: -; D: -; DNA: TGTGCCAGCAAACGGACAGAGGCAAACACCATATATTTT; CDR3: CASKRTEANTIYF
V: TRBV4-3; J: TRBJ2-7; size: -; D: -; DNA: TGCGCCAGCAGCCAAGATACATCAGGCGAGCAGTACTTC; CDR3: CASSQDTSGEQYF
V: TRBV6-2/TRBV6-3; J: TRBJ2-1; size: -; D: TRBD2; DNA: TGTGCCAGCAGTTACCTTCCCGGGACTAGGGGGAATGAGCAGTTCTTC; CDR3: CASSYLPGTRGNEQFF
V: TRBV11-2; J: TRBJ2-1; size: -; D: TRBD2; DNA: TGTGCCAGCAGCTTAGAAGCGGGGTCTGAGCAGTTCTTC; CDR3: CASSLEAGSEQFF
V: TRBV7-4; J: TRBJ2-1; size: -; D: TRBD2; DNA: TGTGCCAGCAGCATAATCCATCTAGGGCGGGAGGCCTACAATGAGCAGTTCTTC; CDR3: CASSIIHLGREAYNEQFF
V: TRBV4-3; J: TRBJ2-1; size: -; D: TRBD2; DNA: TGCGCCAGCAGCCAAGATGGGGCTAGCGGGTTCTACAATGAGCAGTTCTTC; CDR3: CASSQDGASGFYNEQFF
V: TRBV7-9; J: TRBJ1-5; size: -; D: TRBD1; DNA: TGTGCCAGCAGCCAAGACAGGGTTGAGCAGCCCCAGCATTTT; CDR3: CASSQDRVEQPQHF
V: TRBV7-9; J: TRBJ2-5; size: few; D: -; DNA: TGTGCCAGCAGCTTAAGTCTCGGGGGCCAAGAGACCCAGTACTTC; CDR3: CASSLSLGGQETQYF